The 30 T cell receptor beta chains reported below all come from one sample, sequenced in a study of T-cell memory formation after mild COVID-19. From the 5' RACE reads, TCRdb called clonotypes with MiXCR, one entry per CDR3 protein. The sample includes about 430,000 distinct CDR3 sequences, roughly 26% of them seen just once. Specimen: PBMCs or a T cell subset sorted from them (not recorded which). These receptors were obtained from an adult woman who had mild COVID-19 (a few samples of this study predate the infection). Cell type and time point are not known.

This clonotype has a count of ten or more. This sequence joins TRBV6-5 and TRBJ2-1; 8 positions agree with TRBD2. Germline-derived CDR1 and CDR2 are MNHEY and SVGAGI. The CDR3 loop spans 17 amino acids. V dropped 5 bases and J dropped 4; count of bases not matched to a gene: 13. CDR3 region: CASSPPGGRTRYNEQFF. DNA of the CDR3: TGTGCCAGCAGTCCCCCGGGGGGGCGAACGAGGTACAATGAGCAGTTCTTC.

The genes are TRBV11-2 and TRBJ1-4; D is perhaps TRBD1 (6 bases). Per the germline V gene, CDR1 is SGHAT and CDR2 is FQNNGV. There are 14 residues in the CDR3. Trimming cost V 4 bases and J 8 bases, with 14 bases left between them. CDR3 loop: CASSSLGGREKLFF. For the CDR3, the DNA is TGTGCCAGCAGCTCCCTAGGGGGGAGAGAAAAACTGTTTTTT. The full variable domain, completed using reference TRBV11-2 and TRBJ1-4, is EAGVAQSPRYKIIEKRQSVAFWCNPISGHATLYWYQQILGQGPKLLIQFQNNGVVDDSQLPKDRFSAERLKGVDSTLKIQPAKLEDSAVYLCASSSLGGREKLFFGSGTQLSVL.

This clonotype was recorded a few times. The V gene is TRBV12-3 or TRBV12-4, the J gene TRBJ2-7, with TRBD1 matching over 7 bases. After removal of 5 bases from V and 4 bases from J, the junction contained 11 bases not matched to a gene. The CDR3 extends over 15 amino acids. CDR3 DNA: TGTGCCAGCAGTGCAGGACAGGTAAATCTATACGAGCAGTACTTC. It specifies CASSAGQVNLYEQYF.

The sample holds many counts of this clonotype. The chain joins TRBV7-6 to TRBJ2-7; TRBD1 agrees at 7 bases. J gave up 0 bases and V 5 bases, and 4 bases lay outside the gene matches. The V gene's germline CDR1 is SGHVS and CDR2 FNYEAQ. The CDR3 extends over 14 amino acids. CDR3 DNA sequence: TGTGCCAGCAGCGAAGGGACAGCCTCCTACGAGCAGTACTTC. It encodes CASSEGTASYEQYF.

This clonotype occurred a few times. J is TRBJ2-7 and V is TRBV10-3; 12 nucleotides agree with TRBD2. V shed 8 bases, J shed 6 bases, and the junction held 8 bases outside the gene matches. The CDR3 extends over 14 amino acids. CDR1 is ENHRY, CDR2 SYGVKD, per germline. The CDR3 here is CAIGLAGPRSEQYF. CDR3 sequence (DNA): TGTGCCATCGGACTAGCGGGACCACGGAGCGAGCAGTACTTC.

This chain connects TRBV19 to TRBJ2-7, with 7 bases fitting TRBD2. Germline V gene sequence: CDR1 LNHDA, CDR2 SQIVND (reference sequence). V lost 5 bases and J lost 2; bases outside the gene matches: 3. The CDR3 runs to 13 residues. CDR3 nucleotides: TGTGCCAGTAGTGGGGGGGAAGCCTACGAGCAGTACTTC. Translating gives CASSGGEAYEQYF.

The chain combines TRBV6-2 or TRBV6-3 with TRBJ1-1; a weak D match, TRBD1 (6 bases). From germline, CDR1 is MNHEY and CDR2 SVGEGT. CDR3 length equals 14 residues. Between the trimmed V and J ends, which lost 0 bases and 4 bases, there was a span of 9 bases. CDR3 sequence: CASSYSWGPTEAFF. In DNA, the CDR3 is TGTGCCAGCAGTTACTCTTGGGGGCCCACTGAAGCTTTCTTT.

This clonotype was seen a few times. V gene TRBV5-1 combines with J gene TRBJ2-7, with TRBD2 matching 12 bases. CDR3 length: 16 residues. The germline gives CDR1 SGHRS, CDR2 YFSETQ. Germline trimming cut 3 bases from V and 1 base from J; bases unmatched to any gene: 5. CDR3 region: CASSSSGLAGSYEQYF. The CDR3 bases are TGCGCCAGCAGCTCTTCCGGACTAGCGGGGTCCTACGAGCAGTACTTC.

The gene calls are TRBV24-1 and TRBJ1-2, with 9 nucleotides matching TRBD1. V was clipped by 1 base and J by 7 bases; unmatched bases: 3. Germline CDR1 reads KGHDR; CDR2 reads SFDVKD. The CDR3 runs to 14 residues. The CDR3 protein is CATSDFGTGSGYTF. The CDR3 region has the DNA TGTGCCACCAGTGATTTTGGGACAGGGAGTGGCTACACCTTC.

This chain joins TRBV29-1 and TRBJ2-7; D is undetermined. Germline V gives CDR1 SQVTM, CDR2 ANQGSEA. The CDR3 has 12 residues. The V end lost 8 bases, the J end lost 0 bases, and 11 bases lay between the germline ends. Here the CDR3 DNA reads TGCAGCTCGGGCGTTCTCTCCTACGAGCAGTACTTC. It specifies CSSGVLSYEQYF.

J is TRBJ2-7 and V is TRBV4-3; D is ambiguous. Trimming took 0 bases from V and 6 from J, leaving 9 bases between them. This CDR3 has 13 amino acids. The germline CDR1 and CDR2 sequences are LGHNA and YSLEER. In DNA, the CDR3 is TGCGCCAGCAGCCAAGATTGGCTTACCGAGCAGTACTTC. Amino acid sequence: CASSQDWLTEQYF.

The J gene is TRBJ2-1, the V gene TRBV29-1, with D unclear. This CDR3 is built from 13 residues. Germline loops: CDR1 SQVTM, CDR2 ANQGSEA. V shed 6 bases and J shed 5 bases, with 14 bases lying between them. This CDR3 reads CSVVKSLDNEQFF. The CDR3 nucleotides read TGCAGCGTAGTTAAGTCACTCGACAATGAGCAGTTCTTC.

There are many counts of this clonotype. At one end, the junction sequence differs from germline, possibly due to a read error. V gene TRBV5-1 combines with J gene TRBJ2-1, with 9 bases matching TRBD2. CDR1 and CDR2 (germline): SGHRS, YFSETQ. CDR3 length equals 16 residues. CDR3 residues: CASSLGLAGPYNEQFF. CDR3 sequence (DNA): TGTGCCAGCAGCTTAGGTCTAGCGGGACCTTACAATGAGCAGTTCTTC.

The chain couples TRBV21-1 to TRBJ2-1; the D call of TRBD2 is as the table states it, not checked on the DNA. TRBV21-1 counts as a pseudogene. This CDR3 spans 16 amino acids. Here the CDR3 DNA reads TGTGCCAGCAGCAAATCTTGGAGCGGGAGGGGGAATGAGCAGTTCTTC. It specifies CASSKSWSGRGNEQFF.

The gene calls are TRBV24-1 and TRBJ1-1, with D possibly matching TRBD1 (6 bases). Trimming took off 6 bases at V and 1 base at J, with 14 bases between the two ends. CDR1 KGHDR and CDR2 SFDVKD come from the germline V gene. This CDR3 is built from 15 residues. The CDR3 here is CATSLPGHPNTEAFF. CDR3 in DNA: TGTGCCACCAGTTTACCGGGACATCCGAACACTGAAGCTTTCTTT.

The chain recombines TRBV9 with TRBJ1-1; a weak D match, TRBD1 (6 bases). Germline CDR1 and CDR2: SGDLS and YYNGEE. Deletions cut 4 bases from V and 0 bases from J, with 13 bases between. CDR3 size: 15 residues. CDR3 sequence: CASSPPGTLNTEAFF. CDR3 coding DNA: TGTGCCAGCAGCCCCCCCGGGACATTGAACACTGAAGCTTTCTTT.

This clonotype was counted a few times. The chain combines TRBV4-1 with TRBJ1-6, with D maybe TRBD1 (5 bases). V gave up 6 bases and J gave up 0 bases, with 15 bases separating them. The CDR3 loop spans 17 amino acids. Germline V gene lookup returns CDR1 MGHRA and CDR2 YSYEKL. The CDR3 reads CASSRGDGSSYNSPLHF. CDR3 in DNA: TGCGCCAGCAGTAGGGGAGACGGAAGCTCCTATAATTCACCCCTCCACTTT.

V gene TRBV12-3 or TRBV12-4 combines with J gene TRBJ1-4; D call uncertain. CDR3 length equals 15 residues. Trimming shortened V by 6 bases and J by 0 bases, and 11 bases separated the two germline ends. Written as DNA, the CDR3 is TGTGCCAGCAGAGACGGCCCTGCAACTAATGAAAAACTGTTTTTT. Translating it yields CASRDGPATNEKLFF.

In this sample, this clonotype turned up a few times. This sequence joins TRBV23-1 and TRBJ2-7; 7 nucleotides match TRBD2. TRBV23-1 is an open reading frame, and its role is uncertain. This CDR3 region has 17 residues. J was trimmed by 0 bases and V by 0 bases; bases with no gene match: 8. The CDR3, as DNA: TGCGCCAGCAGTCAATCGGTCCCAGCGGGGCACTCCTACGAGCAGTACTTC. It specifies CASSQSVPAGHSYEQYF.

This clonotype turned up a few times. The gene calls are TRBV25-1 and TRBJ1-5, with a weak D call TRBD1 (5 bases). CDR1 is MGHDK and CDR2 is SYGVNS in the germline V gene. V lost 3 bases and J lost 10, with 7 bases in between. The CDR3 extends over 11 amino acids. The CDR3 loop reads CASSDGGPQHF. Here the CDR3 DNA reads TGTGCCAGCAGTGATGGGGGTCCCCAGCATTTT. The variable domain in full, completed from reference TRBV25-1 and TRBJ1-5, reads EADIYQTPRYLVIGTGKKITLECSQTMGHDKMYWYQQDPGMELHLIHYSYGVNSTEKGDLSSESTVSRIRTEHFPLTLESARPSHTSQYLCASSDGGPQHFGDGTRLSIL.

This clonotype was recorded a few times. The chain recombines TRBV7-9 with TRBJ2-5; tentatively, D is TRBD2 (6 bases). Deletions cut 4 bases from V and 3 bases from J, with 15 bases between. Germline V gene lookup returns CDR1 SEHNR and CDR2 FQNEAQ (reference sequence). This CDR3 has 15 amino acids. The CDR3 coding sequence is TGTGCCAGCAGCTCTAACGGGGGAATCAAAGAGACCCAGTACTTC. Its translation is CASSSNGGIKETQYF.

The gene calls are TRBV5-1 and TRBJ2-6; no reliable D call. Between the trimmed V and J ends, which lost 7 bases and 0 bases, there was a span of 8 bases. In germline, CDR1 is SGHRS, CDR2 YFSETQ. The CDR3 extends over 14 amino acids. The CDR3 DNA follows: TGCGCCAGCGGGAACAGCTCTGGGGCCAACGTCCTGACTTTC. Protein product: CASGNSSGANVLTF.

The J gene is TRBJ1-2, the V gene TRBV6-6, with D unclear. V gave up 11 bases and J gave up 1 base, with 8 bases separating them. The CDR3 spans 11 residues. Per the germline V gene, CDR1 is MNHNY and CDR2 is SVGAGI (reference sequence). The CDR3 here is CAGRGNYGYTF. The CDR3, as DNA: TGTGCCGGTCGGGGTAACTATGGCTACACCTTC.

This clonotype was seen a single time. The chain links TRBV4-1 to TRBJ1-4; TRBD1 matches at 9 bases. The J segment lost 6 bases and the V segment lost 4 bases, leaving 6 bases of the junction unmatched. CDR3 length: 15 amino acids. Per the germline V gene, CDR1 is MGHRA and CDR2 is YSYEKL. The CDR3 sequence is CASSPQDRGDEKLFF. The CDR3 bases are TGCGCCAGCAGCCCACAGGACAGGGGTGATGAAAAACTGTTTTTT.

The chain has TRBV6-7 and TRBJ1-3, with D perhaps matching TRBD1 (5 bases). TRBV6-7 is identified as an open reading frame with a role that is uncertain. This CDR3 region has 14 residues. The V gene lost 2 bases and the J gene lost 2 bases, with 7 bases spanning the gap. The CDR3 region is CASSYRGTGNTIYF. The CDR3 DNA follows: TGTGCCAGCAGTTACCGGGGGACTGGAAACACCATATATTTT.

The chain uses TRBV6-5 and TRBJ2-7; D may be TRBD1 (5 bases). V was shortened by 6 bases and J by 2 bases, with 11 bases between the two germline ends. Germline CDR1 is MNHEY and CDR2 is SVGAGI. The CDR3 is 13 residues long. CDR3 sequence: CASSPTDAYEQYF. The DNA for the CDR3 is TGTGCCAGCAGCCCGACAGACGCCTACGAGCAGTACTTC.

The V gene is TRBV3-1, the J gene TRBJ2-7; maybe TRBD2 (7 bases). V lost 4 bases and J 1 base, leaving 14 bases between the germline ends. Per germline, CDR1 LGHDT and CDR2 YNNKEL (reference sequence). The CDR3 sequence is 15 residues long. CDR3 nucleotide sequence: TGTGCCAGCAGCCCCCTGGGGGGGGCATCCTACGAGCAGTACTTC. Its protein is CASSPLGGASYEQYF.

The gene calls are TRBV7-2 and TRBJ1-3, with no clear D. The V end lost 2 bases, the J end lost 0 bases, and 14 bases lay between the germline ends. This CDR3 contains 17 residues. The germline V gene has CDR1 SGHTA and CDR2 FQGNSA. Here the CDR3 reads CASSLSSTDSSGNTIYF. The DNA for the CDR3 is TGTGCCAGCAGCTTATCGTCCACGGATAGCTCTGGAAACACCATATATTTT.

V usage is TRBV2 and J usage is TRBJ2-1, with 12 nucleotides matching TRBD2. Unmatched junction bases numbered 2, after V lost 10 bases and J lost 4 bases. Germline assignment: CDR1 SNHLY and CDR2 FYNNEI. This CDR3 region has 13 residues. CDR3 sequence (DNA): TGTGCCACCGGGACTAGCGGGTACAATGAGCAGTTCTTC. It encodes CATGTSGYNEQFF.

The V gene is TRBV27, the J gene TRBJ1-2; D is uncertain. The CDR3 is 14 residues long. Germline lookup yields CDR1 MNHEY and CDR2 SMNVEV (reference sequence). Deletions cut 5 bases from V and 4 bases from J, with 14 bases between. CDR3 bases: TGTGCCAGCAGTCCACATAGCATGCCCTATGGCTACACCTTC. It yields the protein CASSPHSMPYGYTF.